These T cell receptor beta chains were read from a single sample in a study of PD-1 blockade in classical Hodgkin lymphoma. Assay used: immunoSEQ multiplex PCR; TCRdb lists only in-frame clones, some missing. The sample lists tens of thousands of clones; over 60% were seen once. The specimen comprised peripheral blood mononuclear cells (PBMCs), sampled before the second cycle of nivolumab. The receptors were sampled from a human donor with classical Hodgkin lymphoma. Each CDR3 is given with its conserved first and last residue. A D gene is named only where the DNA matches it firmly. Not every row has a clone size; where given, it reads once, few, many or a size class.

d_gene	v_gene	abundance	j_gene	CDR3aa	CDR3nt
.	TRBV6-1	once	TRBJ1-5	CASSIARGQPQHF	TGTGCCAGCAGTATAGCACGGGGGCAGCCCCAGCATTTT
TRBD2	TRBV5-1	.	TRBJ2-7	CASGLAGGYEQYF	TGCGCCAGCGGACTAGCGGGGGGCTACGAGCAGTACTTC
.	TRBV30	.	TRBJ1-2	CAWSRTAHYGYTF	TGTGCCTGGTCTCGGACAGCCCACTATGGCTACACCTTC
.	TRBV6-1	.	TRBJ2-5	CASSELVGIGETQYF	TGTGCCAGCAGTGAACTGGTCGGGATAGGGGAGACCCAGTACTTC
.	TRBV10-3	.	TRBJ2-1	CAISESGGSESVF	TGTGCCATCAGTGAGTCTGGTGGCTCGGAGTCCGTCTTC
.	TRBV9	.	TRBJ2-7	CASSASNPGEQYF	TGTGCCAGCAGCGCTTCTAACCCCGGCGAGCAGTACTTC
.	TRBV5-1	.	TRBJ2-2	CASSSETANTGELFF	TGCGCCAGCAGCTCAGAGACAGCGAACACCGGGGAGCTGTTTTTT
.	TRBV28	once	TRBJ2-7	CASSFLREGDYEQYF	TGTGCCAGCAGTTTCCTCCGGGAAGGGGACTACGAGCAGTACTTC
TRBD1	TRBV6-1	.	TRBJ2-7	CASKDRGGIYEQYF	TGTGCCAGCAAGGACAGGGGAGGGATCTACGAGCAGTACTTC
.	TRBV30	few	TRBJ1-1	CAWSVQGVPEAFF	TGTGCCTGGAGTGTACAGGGAGTCCCTGAAGCTTTCTTT
.	TRBV6-6	.	TRBJ2-1	CASSYGAVGQFF	TGTGCCAGCAGTTACGGAGCGGTCGGGCAGTTCTTC
.	TRBV28	.	TRBJ2-5	CASIGTDQETQYF	TGTGCCAGCATCGGGACGGATCAAGAGACCCAGTACTTC
.	TRBV29-1	.	TRBJ2-5	CSVDPGDEETQYF	TGCAGCGTTGATCCGGGAGACGAGGAGACCCAGTACTTC
TRBD1	TRBV6-5	.	TRBJ1-2	CASSQDRGIYGYTF	TGTGCCAGTAGTCAGGACAGGGGGATCTATGGCTACACCTTC
TRBD2	TRBV2	once	TRBJ2-2	CASSFLAGGPNTGELFF	TGTGCCAGCAGCTTCCTAGCGGGAGGACCGAACACCGGGGAGCTGTTTTTT
TRBD1	TRBV11-3	.	TRBJ2-1	CASSLEAGTGDYNEQFF	TGTGCCAGCAGCTTAGAGGCCGGGACAGGGGACTACAATGAGCAGTTCTTC
TRBD2	TRBV5-1	.	TRBJ2-1	CASSQGSGTSGRKDEQFF	TGCGCCAGCAGCCAAGGCTCCGGGACTAGCGGGAGGAAGGATGAGCAGTTCTTC
.	TRBV6-1	few	TRBJ2-1	CASSEVYVDEQFF	TGTGCCAGCAGTGAAGTGTATGTCGATGAGCAGTTCTTC
TRBD1	TRBV5-1	.	TRBJ2-7	CASSLGGTGDYEQYF	TGCGCCAGCAGCCTAGGAGGGACAGGGGATTACGAGCAGTACTTC
.	TRBV5-1	.	TRBJ2-5	CASSPDPSQETQYF	TGCGCCAGCAGCCCCGACCCCTCCCAAGAGACCCAGTACTTC
TRBD1	TRBV27	.	TRBJ2-7	CASSLSGIRGPGEQYF	TGTGCCAGCAGTTTATCGGGGATTAGGGGGCCTGGCGAGCAGTACTTC
.	TRBV10-3	.	TRBJ1-2	CAILDPFYGYTF	TGTGCCATCCTTGATCCCTTTTATGGCTACACCTTC
.	TRBV6-5	.	TRBJ1-1	CASTKTGISLAFF	TGTGCCAGCACCAAAACAGGGATAAGTTTGGCTTTCTTT
.	TRBV2	.	TRBJ2-3	CASSLGGLPTFTQYF	TGTGCCAGCAGTTTGGGGGGACTCCCTACGTTTACGCAGTATTTT
.	TRBV21-1	.	TRBJ2-7	CASSNSLNEEQYF	TGTGCCAGCAGCAACTCTCTGAATGAGGAGCAGTACTTC
.	TRBV28	.	TRBJ1-5	CASSLNSQPQHF	TGTGCCAGCAGTTTAAATAGTCAGCCCCAGCATTTT
.	TRBV2	few	TRBJ1-4	CACAWREKLFF	TGTGCCTGCGCTTGGCGTGAAAAACTGTTTTTT
.	TRBV19	once	TRBJ1-5	CASSAPTDLGGINQPQHF	TGTGCCAGTAGTGCGCCAACCGATTTGGGGGGAATCAATCAGCCCCAGCATTTT